Listed below are T cell receptor beta chains from one sample, sequenced in a study of early T cells in non-severe SARS-CoV-2 infection. TCRdb itself ran the 5' RACE reads through MiXCR, one entry per CDR3 protein. The sample has tens of thousands of distinct CDR3 sequences, 5.5% to 6.5% seen once. The specimen was whole blood. Source of these receptors: an adult who was a healthcare worker with PCR-confirmed SARS-CoV-2 infection or an uninfected control (not recorded which). CDR3s include the opening cysteine and the closing phenylalanine or tryptophan. The D gene is left open where the match is weak. For some rows the clone size is stated as once, few or many, or as a class when expanded; others skip it.

v_gene	abundance	j_gene	d_gene	CDR3nt	CDR3aa
TRBV20-1	NA	TRBJ2-1	NA	TGCAGTGCTAGTGAATCGAAACGCAAGCAGTTCTTC	CSASESKRKQFF
TRBV30	many	TRBJ2-1	NA	TGTGCCTGGAGTACGGGAGTAAGAATCGAGCAGTTCTTC	CAWSTGVRIEQFF
TRBV18	many	TRBJ2-5	NA	TGTGTCAGCTCACCGATTCAAGAGACCCAGTACTTC	CVSSPIQETQYF
TRBV18	NA	TRBJ2-7	TRBD1	TGTGCCAGCTCACCAAGGGCGGACAGGGGATCCGAGCAGTACTTC	CASSPRADRGSEQYF
TRBV30	NA	TRBJ2-3	NA	TGTGCCTGGAGTGGAGACCGGACGGATACGCAGTATTTT	CAWSGDRTDTQYF
TRBV19	many	TRBJ2-5	TRBD2	TGTGCCAGTAGTCTCAAGGGGACTAGCGGATACCAAGAGACCCAGTACTTC	CASSLKGTSGYQETQYF
TRBV19	NA	TRBJ2-6	NA	TGTGCCAGTAGTATAGGTCGAGGGGAAGCTGGGGCCAACGTCCTGACTTTC	CASSIGRGEAGANVLTF
TRBV5-1	many	TRBJ1-1	NA	TGCGCCAGCAGCTCCAGAGGCGGGGGTCCGAACACTGAAGCTTTCTTT	CASSSRGGGPNTEAFF
TRBV12-3/TRBV12-4	few	TRBJ2-7	NA	TGTGCCAGCAGTTCCCAGGAAGACGAGCAGTACTTC	CASSSQEDEQYF
TRBV7-2	many	TRBJ2-4	NA	TGTGCCAGCAGCCCTATCTCGGACTTAGCCAAAAACATTCAGTACTTC	CASSPISDLAKNIQYF
TRBV20-1	NA	TRBJ2-6	NA	TGCAGTGCTGCCATGGACGGTTCTGGGGCCAACGTCCTGACTTTC	CSAAMDGSGANVLTF
TRBV11-2	many	TRBJ2-2	NA	TGTGCCAGCAGCTTCTCCCCGGACAGTTGGGAGCTGTTTTTT	CASSFSPDSWELFF
TRBV12-3/TRBV12-4	NA	TRBJ1-3	NA	TGTGCCAGCAGTTTAGCCCCAGCTTGGACCACCATATATTTT	CASSLAPAWTTIYF
TRBV27	NA	TRBJ1-1	NA	TGTGCCAGCAGTTTATCCGGACAGTCGTTAGCTTTCTTT	CASSLSGQSLAFF
TRBV27	many	TRBJ2-2	TRBD2	TGTGCCAGCAGCTTAGCGGGGGACACCGGGGAGCTGTTTTTT	CASSLAGDTGELFF
TRBV15	NA	TRBJ2-3	NA	TGTGCCACCAGCATAGGGTCGACTAGCACAGATACGCAGTATTTT	CATSIGSTSTDTQYF
TRBV7-2	many	TRBJ2-7	TRBD2	TGTGCCAGCAGCTTAGTGGCTAGCGGGGGGACCTCCTCCTACGAGCAGTACTTC	CASSLVASGGTSSYEQYF
TRBV12-3/TRBV12-4	many	TRBJ2-7	NA	TGTGCCAGCAGTTCCCAGGTAGTTTGGTACGAGCAGTACTTC	CASSSQVVWYEQYF
TRBV20-1	few	TRBJ2-5	NA	TGCAGTGCTAGAGAGGGGGAGACCCAGTACTTC	CSAREGETQYF
TRBV24-1	few	TRBJ2-7	NA	TGTGCCACCAGTGAAACCAGGACGGTCTACGAGCAGTACTTC	CATSETRTVYEQYF
TRBV29-1	many	TRBJ1-1	NA	TGCAGCGTTGTTGTACACCTGAACACTGAAGCTTTCTTT	CSVVVHLNTEAFF